This TCR beta chain was observed in a study of technical replicates of blood from four donors. The germline V gene encodes CDR1 MGHRA and CDR2 YSYEKL. The CDR3 runs to 15 residues. Trimming stripped 0 bases from V and 6 bases from J, with 14 bases between. Clones were read by immunoSEQ multiplex PCR, and TCRdb kept only the in-frame ones, dropping some. The table includes approximately 81,000 clones, about 96% detected once. The chain has TRBV4-1 and TRBJ1-2; D is ambiguous. The sequencing input was T cells isolated from PBMCs. This receptor was obtained from a human donor in good health. CDR3 loop: CASSQDRRESHGYTF. In DNA form, the CDR3 reads TGCGCCAGCAGCCAAGATCGTCGGGAATCCCATGGCTACACCTTC.